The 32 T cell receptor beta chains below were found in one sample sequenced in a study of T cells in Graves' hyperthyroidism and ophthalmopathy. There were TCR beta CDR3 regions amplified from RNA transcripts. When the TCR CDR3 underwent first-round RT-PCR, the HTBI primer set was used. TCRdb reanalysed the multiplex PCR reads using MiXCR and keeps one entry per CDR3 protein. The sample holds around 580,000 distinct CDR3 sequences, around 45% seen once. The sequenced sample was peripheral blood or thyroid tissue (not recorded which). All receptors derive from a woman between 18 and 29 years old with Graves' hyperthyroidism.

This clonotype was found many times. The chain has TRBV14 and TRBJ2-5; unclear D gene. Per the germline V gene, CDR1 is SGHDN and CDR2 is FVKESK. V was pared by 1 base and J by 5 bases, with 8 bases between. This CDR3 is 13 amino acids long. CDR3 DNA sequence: TGTGCCAGCAGCCAAGGGCTGGGGGAGACCCAGTACTTC. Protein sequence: CASSQGLGETQYF.

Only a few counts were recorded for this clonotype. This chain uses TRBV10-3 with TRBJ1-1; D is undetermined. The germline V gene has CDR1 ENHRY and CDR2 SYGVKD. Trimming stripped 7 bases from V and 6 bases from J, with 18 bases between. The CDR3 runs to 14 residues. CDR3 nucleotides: TGTGCCATCACTGGGGAGAGGGAGGGAGCTGAAGCTTTCTTT. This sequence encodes CAITGEREGAEAFF.

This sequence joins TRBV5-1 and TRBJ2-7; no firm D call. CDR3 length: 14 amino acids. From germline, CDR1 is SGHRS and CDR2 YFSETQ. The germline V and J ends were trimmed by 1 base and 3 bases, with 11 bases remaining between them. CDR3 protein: CASSLRADIYEQYF. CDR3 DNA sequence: TGCGCCAGCAGCTTGAGGGCGGATATCTACGAGCAGTACTTC.

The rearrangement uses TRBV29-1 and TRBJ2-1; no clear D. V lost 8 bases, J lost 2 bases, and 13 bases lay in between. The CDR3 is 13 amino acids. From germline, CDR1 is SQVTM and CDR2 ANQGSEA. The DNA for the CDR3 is TGCAGCTTAGAACCGGGCCCCTACAATGAGCAGTTCTTC. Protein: CSLEPGPYNEQFF.

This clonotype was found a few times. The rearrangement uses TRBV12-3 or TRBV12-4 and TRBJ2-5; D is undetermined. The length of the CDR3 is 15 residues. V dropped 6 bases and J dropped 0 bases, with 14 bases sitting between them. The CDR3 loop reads CASSSPMQYQETQYF. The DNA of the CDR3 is TGTGCCAGCAGCTCTCCAATGCAATACCAAGAGACCCAGTACTTC.

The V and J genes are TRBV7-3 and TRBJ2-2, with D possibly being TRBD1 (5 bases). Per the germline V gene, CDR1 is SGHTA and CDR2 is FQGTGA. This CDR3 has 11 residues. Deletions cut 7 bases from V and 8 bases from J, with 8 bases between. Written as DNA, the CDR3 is TGTGCCAGCACCCCAGGGGGGGAGCTGTTTTTT. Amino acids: CASTPGGELFF.

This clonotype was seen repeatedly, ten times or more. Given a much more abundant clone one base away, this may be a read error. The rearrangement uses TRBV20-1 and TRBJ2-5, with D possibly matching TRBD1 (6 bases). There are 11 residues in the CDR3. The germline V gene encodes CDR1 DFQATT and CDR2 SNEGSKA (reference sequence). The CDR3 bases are TGCAGTGCCTACAGGGTAGAGACCCAGCACTTC. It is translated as CSAYRVETQHF.

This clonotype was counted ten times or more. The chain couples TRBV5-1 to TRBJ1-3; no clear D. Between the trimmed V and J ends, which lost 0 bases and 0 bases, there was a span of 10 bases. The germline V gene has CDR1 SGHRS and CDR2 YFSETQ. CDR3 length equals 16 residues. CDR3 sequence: CASSLAERSSGNTIYF. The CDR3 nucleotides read TGCGCCAGCAGCTTGGCGGAGAGAAGCTCTGGAAACACCATATATTTT. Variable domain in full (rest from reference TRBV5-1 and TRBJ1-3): KAGVTQTPRYLIKTRGQQVTLSCSPISGHRSVSWYQQTPGQGLQFLFEYFSETQRNKGNFPGRFSGRQFSNSRSEMNVSTLELGDSALYLCASSLAERSSGNTIYFGEGSWLTVV.

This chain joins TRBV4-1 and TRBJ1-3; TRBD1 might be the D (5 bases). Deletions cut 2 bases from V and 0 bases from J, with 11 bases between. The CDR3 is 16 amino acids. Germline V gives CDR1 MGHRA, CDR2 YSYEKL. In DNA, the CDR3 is TGCGCCAGCAGCCAACTACAGGCCATCTCTGGAAACACCATATATTTT. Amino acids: CASSQLQAISGNTIYF.

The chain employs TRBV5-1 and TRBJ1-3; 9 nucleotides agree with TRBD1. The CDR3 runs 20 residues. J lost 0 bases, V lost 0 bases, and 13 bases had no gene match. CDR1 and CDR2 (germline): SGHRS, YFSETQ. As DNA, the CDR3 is TGCGCCAGCAGCTTGGAACTAGGGACAGGGAGGTTCTCCTCTGGAAACACCATATATTTT. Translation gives CASSLELGTGRFSSGNTIYF.

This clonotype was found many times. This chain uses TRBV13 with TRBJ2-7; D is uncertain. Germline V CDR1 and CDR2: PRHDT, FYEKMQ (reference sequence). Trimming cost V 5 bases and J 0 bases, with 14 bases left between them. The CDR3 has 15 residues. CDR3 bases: TGTGCCAGCAGCGACTCCAAGCGCGCCTCCTACGAGCAGTACTTC. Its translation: CASSDSKRASYEQYF.

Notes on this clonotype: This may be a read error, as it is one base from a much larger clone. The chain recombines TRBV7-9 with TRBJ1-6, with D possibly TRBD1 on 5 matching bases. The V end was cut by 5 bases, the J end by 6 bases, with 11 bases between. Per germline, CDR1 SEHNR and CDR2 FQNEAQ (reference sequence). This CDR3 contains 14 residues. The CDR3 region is CASSPAGCNSPLHF. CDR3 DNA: TGTGCCAGCAGCCCGGCAGGGTGTAATTCACCCCTCCACTTT.

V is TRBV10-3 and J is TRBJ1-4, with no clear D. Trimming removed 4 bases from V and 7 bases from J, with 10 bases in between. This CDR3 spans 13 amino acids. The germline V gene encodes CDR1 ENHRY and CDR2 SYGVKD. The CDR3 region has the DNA TGTGCCATCAGTGCACCGGGGAGTGAAAAACTGTTTTTT. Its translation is CAISAPGSEKLFF.

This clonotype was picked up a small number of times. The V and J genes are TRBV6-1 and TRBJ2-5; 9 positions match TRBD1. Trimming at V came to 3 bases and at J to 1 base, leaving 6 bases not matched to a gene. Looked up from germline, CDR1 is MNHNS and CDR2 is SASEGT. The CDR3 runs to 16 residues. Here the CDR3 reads CASSDFPGQGQETQYF. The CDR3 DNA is TGTGCCAGCAGTGATTTCCCGGGACAGGGCCAAGAGACCCAGTACTTC.

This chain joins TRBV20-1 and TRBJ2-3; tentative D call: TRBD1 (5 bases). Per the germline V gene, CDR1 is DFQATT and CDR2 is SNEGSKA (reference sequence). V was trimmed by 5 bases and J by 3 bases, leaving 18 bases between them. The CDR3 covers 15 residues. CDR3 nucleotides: TGCAGTGCTGCCCTCAGGGCCGTTGGGACAGATACGCAGTATTTT. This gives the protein CSAALRAVGTDTQYF.

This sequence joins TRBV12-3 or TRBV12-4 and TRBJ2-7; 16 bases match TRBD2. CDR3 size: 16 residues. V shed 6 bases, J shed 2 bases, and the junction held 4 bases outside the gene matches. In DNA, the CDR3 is TGTGCCAGCAGAGGGGGACTAGCGGGAGGGGCCTACGAGCAGTACTTC. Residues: CASRGGLAGGAYEQYF.

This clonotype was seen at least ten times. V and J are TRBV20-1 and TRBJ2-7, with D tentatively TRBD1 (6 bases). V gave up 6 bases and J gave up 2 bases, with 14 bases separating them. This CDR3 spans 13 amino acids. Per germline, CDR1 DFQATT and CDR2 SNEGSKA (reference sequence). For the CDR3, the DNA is TGCAGTGCGTCGGACAGCGCAACCTACGAGCAGTACTTC. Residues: CSASDSATYEQYF.

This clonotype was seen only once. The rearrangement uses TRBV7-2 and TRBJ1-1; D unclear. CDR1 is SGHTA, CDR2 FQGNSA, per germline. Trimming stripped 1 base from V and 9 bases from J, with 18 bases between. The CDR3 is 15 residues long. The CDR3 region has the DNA TGTGCCAGCAGCTTAGGAGGCGAGGCTCAACTGAAAGCTTTCTTT. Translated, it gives CASSLGGEAQLKAFF.

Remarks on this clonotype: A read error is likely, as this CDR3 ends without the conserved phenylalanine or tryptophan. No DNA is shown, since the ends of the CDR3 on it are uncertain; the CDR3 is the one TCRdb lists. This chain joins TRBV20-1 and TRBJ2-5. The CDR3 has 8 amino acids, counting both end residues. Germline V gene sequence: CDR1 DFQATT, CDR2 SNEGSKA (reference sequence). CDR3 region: CSARPSTS.

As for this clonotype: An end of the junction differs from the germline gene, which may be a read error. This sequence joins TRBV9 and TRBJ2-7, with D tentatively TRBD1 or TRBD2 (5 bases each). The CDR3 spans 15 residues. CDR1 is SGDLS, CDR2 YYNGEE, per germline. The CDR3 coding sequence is TGTGCCAGCAGTGTAGACAGTGGGGGTGGCTACGAGCAGTACTTC. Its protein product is CASSVDSGGGYEQYF.

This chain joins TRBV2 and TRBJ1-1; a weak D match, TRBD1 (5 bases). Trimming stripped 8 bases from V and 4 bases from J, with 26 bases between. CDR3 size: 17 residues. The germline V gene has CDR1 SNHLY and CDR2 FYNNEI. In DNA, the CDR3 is TGTGCCAGCTCACCTCCCCTGGTGGGACGAGAAGGCACTGAAGCTTTCTTT. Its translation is CASSPPLVGREGTEAFF.

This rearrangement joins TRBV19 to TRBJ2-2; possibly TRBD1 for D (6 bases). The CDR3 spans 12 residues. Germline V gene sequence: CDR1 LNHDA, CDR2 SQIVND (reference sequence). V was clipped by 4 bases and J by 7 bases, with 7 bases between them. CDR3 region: CASSSRGGELFF. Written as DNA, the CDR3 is TGTGCCAGTAGTAGCAGGGGCGGGGAGCTGTTTTTT.

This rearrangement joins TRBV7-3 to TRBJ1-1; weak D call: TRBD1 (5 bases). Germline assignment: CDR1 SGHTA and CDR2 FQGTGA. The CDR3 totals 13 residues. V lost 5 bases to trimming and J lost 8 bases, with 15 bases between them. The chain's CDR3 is CASSRDGAREAFF. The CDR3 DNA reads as TGTGCCAGCAGCCGGGATGGGGCGCGAGAAGCTTTCTTT.

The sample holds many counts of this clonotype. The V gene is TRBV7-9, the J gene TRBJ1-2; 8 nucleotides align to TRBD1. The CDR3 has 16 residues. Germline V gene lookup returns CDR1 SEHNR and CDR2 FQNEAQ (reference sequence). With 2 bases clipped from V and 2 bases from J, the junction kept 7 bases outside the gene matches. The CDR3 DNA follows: TGTGCCAGCAGCTTACGCTGGACAGGGATCAACTATGGCTACACCTTC. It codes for CASSLRWTGINYGYTF.

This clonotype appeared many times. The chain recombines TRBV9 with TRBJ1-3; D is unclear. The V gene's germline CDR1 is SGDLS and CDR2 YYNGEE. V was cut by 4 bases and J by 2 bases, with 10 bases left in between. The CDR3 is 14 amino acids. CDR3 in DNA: TGTGCCAGCAGCCCCGCCGGGGCTGGAAACACCATATATTTT. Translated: CASSPAGAGNTIYF.

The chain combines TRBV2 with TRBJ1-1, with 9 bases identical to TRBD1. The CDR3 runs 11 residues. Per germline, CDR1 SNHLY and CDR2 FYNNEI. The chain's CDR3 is CARQGDTEAFF. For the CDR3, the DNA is TGTGCTAGACAGGGGGACACTGAAGCTTTCTTT. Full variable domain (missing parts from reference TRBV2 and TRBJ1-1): EPEVTQTPSHQVTQMGQEVILRCVPISNHLYFYWYRQILGQKVEFLVSFYNNEISEKSEIFDDQFSVERPDGSNFTLKIRSTKLEDSAMYFCARQGDTEAFFGQGTRLTVV.

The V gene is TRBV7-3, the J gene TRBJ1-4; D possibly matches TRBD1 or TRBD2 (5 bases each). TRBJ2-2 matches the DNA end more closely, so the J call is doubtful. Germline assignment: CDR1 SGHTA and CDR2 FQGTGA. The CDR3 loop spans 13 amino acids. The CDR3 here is CASSLRQTKELFF. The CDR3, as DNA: TGTGCCAGCAGCTTAAGACAGACTAAGGAGCTGTTTTTT.

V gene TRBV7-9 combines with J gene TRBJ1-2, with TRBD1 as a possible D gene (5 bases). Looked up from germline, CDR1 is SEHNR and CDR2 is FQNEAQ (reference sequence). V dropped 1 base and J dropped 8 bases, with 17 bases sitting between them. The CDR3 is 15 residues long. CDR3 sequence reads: CASSLGDASTPGYTF. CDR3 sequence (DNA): TGTGCCAGCAGCTTAGGGGACGCCTCTACGCCGGGCTACACCTTC.

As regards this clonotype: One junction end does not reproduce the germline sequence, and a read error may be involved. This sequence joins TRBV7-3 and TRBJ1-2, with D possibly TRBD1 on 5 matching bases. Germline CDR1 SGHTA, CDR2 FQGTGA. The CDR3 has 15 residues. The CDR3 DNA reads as TGTGCCAGCAGCTTACAGGGCATCACTAACTGTGGCTACACCTTC. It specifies CASSLQGITNCGYTF.

The CDR3 sequence: CASSLVSGSRTDTQYF. Here the CDR3 DNA reads TGTGCCAGCAGCTTAGTCAGCGGGAGTCGCACAGATACGCAGTATTTT. V and J are TRBV11-2 and TRBJ2-3; TRBD2 agrees at 8 bases. Germline CDR1 is SGHAT and CDR2 is FQNNGV. V lost 1 base, J lost 1 base, and 4 bases stayed unmatched. This CDR3 has 16 residues.

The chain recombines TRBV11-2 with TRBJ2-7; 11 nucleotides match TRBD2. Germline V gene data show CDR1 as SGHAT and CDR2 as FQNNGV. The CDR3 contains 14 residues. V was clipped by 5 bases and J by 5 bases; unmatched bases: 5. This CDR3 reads CASSPTSGSNEQYF. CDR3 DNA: TGTGCCAGCAGCCCTACTAGCGGGAGCAACGAGCAGTACTTC. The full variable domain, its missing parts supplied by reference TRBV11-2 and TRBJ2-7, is EAGVAQSPRYKIIEKRQSVAFWCNPISGHATLYWYQQILGQGPKLLIQFQNNGVVDDSQLPKDRFSAERLKGVDSTLKIQPAKLEDSAVYLCASSPTSGSNEQYFGPGTRLTVT.

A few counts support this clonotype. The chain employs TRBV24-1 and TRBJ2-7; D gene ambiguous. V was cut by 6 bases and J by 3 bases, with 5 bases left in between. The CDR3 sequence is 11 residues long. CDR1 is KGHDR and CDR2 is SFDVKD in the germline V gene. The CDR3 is CATSSVYEQYF. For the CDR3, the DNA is TGTGCCACCAGTTCCGTCTACGAGCAGTACTTC.